Below, 20 T cell receptor beta chains from the same sample are listed, as sequenced in a study of identical twins. TCRdb itself ran the 5' RACE reads through MiXCR, one entry per CDR3 protein. The profile shows about 190,000 distinct CDR3 sequences, roughly 15% of them singletons. The same data also went into a second study, on T cells expressing NK-cell markers.

Sequenced sample: CD8+ T cells sorted from blood. These receptors all stem from a woman younger than 30 in good health.

The chain links TRBV12-3 or TRBV12-4 to TRBJ2-3; D is undetermined. Trimming stripped 5 bases from V and 0 bases from J, with 9 bases between. The CDR3 is 14 residues long. The CDR3 coding sequence is TGTGCCAGCAGTCCCCTGGGAAGCACAGATACGCAGTATTTT. Translating it yields CASSPLGSTDTQYF.

This sequence joins TRBV11-2 and TRBJ2-3; 7 bases agree with TRBD2. Germline V gives CDR1 SGHAT, CDR2 FQNNGV. V was clipped by 5 bases and J by 0 bases; unmatched bases: 11. This CDR3 region has 17 residues. The CDR3 bases are TGTGCCAGCAGCCCCGGTAGCGCGGGGGATAGCACAGATACGCAGTATTTT. This encodes CASSPGSAGDSTDTQYF. The full variable domain, rest sourced from reference TRBV11-2 and TRBJ2-3, is EAGVAQSPRYKIIEKRQSVAFWCNPISGHATLYWYQQILGQGPKLLIQFQNNGVVDDSQLPKDRFSAERLKGVDSTLKIQPAKLEDSAVYLCASSPGSAGDSTDTQYFGPGTRLTVL.

The V and J genes are TRBV28 and TRBJ2-7, with a weak D call TRBD2 (6 bases). This CDR3 is 13 amino acids long. Per the germline V gene, CDR1 is MDHEN and CDR2 is SYDVKM. Trimming took 3 bases from V and 5 from J, leaving 11 bases between them. The DNA for the CDR3 is TGTGCCAGCAGTTTCCTACTAGCCAACGAGCAGTACTTC. It translates to CASSFLLANEQYF.

This clonotype appeared many times. J is TRBJ2-1 and V is TRBV15; TRBD2 matches at 12 bases. Germline-derived CDR1 and CDR2 are LNHNV and YYDKDF (reference sequence). J lost 7 bases, V lost 3 bases, and 16 bases had no gene match. The CDR3 has 19 residues. In DNA, the CDR3 is TGTGCCACCAGCAGCTACCTGACTAGCGGGAGTTTCGGAGTGAATGAGCAGTTCTTC. Protein sequence: CATSSYLTSGSFGVNEQFF.

This clonotype was found a few times. The chain combines TRBV2 with TRBJ1-3, with D maybe TRBD1 (5 bases). CDR3 length equals 15 residues. Germline loops: CDR1 SNHLY, CDR2 FYNNEI. The V end lost 7 bases, the J end lost 2 bases, and 15 bases lay between the germline ends. In DNA, the CDR3 is TGTGCCAGCATTCGGGGGAGGACGGCTGGAAACACCATATATTTT. Translation: CASIRGRTAGNTIYF.

Details on this clonotype: A read error may produce the germline difference seen at one junction end. This chain connects TRBV29-1 to TRBJ1-1; a weak D match, TRBD1 (5 bases). CDR3 length: 16 amino acids. From germline, CDR1 is SQVTM and CDR2 ANQGSEA. The CDR3 is CSVEGTGLLLNTEAFF. The CDR3 region has the DNA TGCAGCGTCGAAGGCACAGGCTTATTATTGAACACTGAAGCTTTCTTT.

The V call is TRBV7-9, the J call TRBJ2-1; 7 nucleotides line up with TRBD2. The V gene end was trimmed by 5 bases and the J gene end by 5 bases; junction bases not matched to a gene: 9. CDR1 is SEHNR, CDR2 FQNEAQ, per germline (reference sequence). The CDR3 runs 15 residues. The CDR3 spells CASSRTEAGNNEQFF. Here the CDR3 DNA reads TGTGCCAGCAGCCGCACGGAAGCGGGGAACAATGAGCAGTTCTTC.

The V gene is TRBV21-1, the J gene TRBJ2-7; TRBD1 is the table's D call, not checked against the DNA. TRBV21-1 is deemed a pseudogene. The CDR3 length is 14 residues. The CDR3, as DNA: TGTGCCAGACCCCCTGGGGGCCCATACTACGAGCAGTACTTC. It is translated as CARPPGGPYYEQYF.

This clonotype was counted a few times. This chain links TRBV15 with TRBJ1-1; weak D call: TRBD1 (5 bases). Germline V lookup: CDR1 LNHNV, CDR2 YYDKDF (reference sequence). CDR3 length: 13 residues. With 3 bases removed from V and 6 bases from J, the gap between germline ends came to 11 bases. The CDR3 reads CATSRSPGPEAFF. The CDR3 DNA reads TGTGCCACCAGCAGGAGCCCAGGGCCTGAAGCTTTCTTT.

This clonotype was recorded many times. The chain is built from TRBV20-1 and TRBJ2-1; D remains unclear. V lost 4 bases and J lost 6, with 13 bases in between. Germline V lookup: CDR1 DFQATT, CDR2 SNEGSKA (reference sequence). The CDR3 runs 13 residues. The chain's CDR3 is CSATVPTFNEQFF. The CDR3 DNA reads as TGCAGTGCTACCGTTCCGACATTCAATGAGCAGTTCTTC.

This clonotype was counted only a few times. J is TRBJ2-4 and V is TRBV11-2, with D unclear. Between the trimmed V and J ends, which lost 5 bases and 8 bases, there was a span of 10 bases. CDR3 length: 12 amino acids. Germline values: CDR1 SGHAT, CDR2 FQNNGV. DNA of the CDR3: TGTGCCAGCAGCCGTTTGAGCGACATTCAGTACTTC. This sequence encodes CASSRLSDIQYF.

This clonotype has just a few counts. The genes are TRBV29-1 and TRBJ2-1, with a weak D call TRBD2 (7 bases). CDR1 is SQVTM, CDR2 ANQGSEA, per germline. Trimming left V 1 base short and J 5 bases short, with 9 bases between. The CDR3 is 13 residues long. The CDR3 spells CSVEGGGHNEQFF. The CDR3 DNA follows: TGCAGCGTTGAAGGGGGGGGCCACAATGAGCAGTTCTTC.

The chain has TRBV2 and TRBJ2-7; TRBD1 matches at 9 bases. Germline V lookup: CDR1 SNHLY, CDR2 FYNNEI. Losses at the gene ends were 10 bases for V and 2 bases for J; bases not matched to a gene: 9. This CDR3 spans 14 amino acids. This CDR3 reads CATLRDREPYEQYF. CDR3 sequence (DNA): TGTGCCACCCTTCGGGACAGGGAACCCTACGAGCAGTACTTC.

The chain is built from TRBV6-2 or TRBV6-3 and TRBJ2-2; D is unclear. CDR3 size: 14 residues. V was trimmed by 0 bases and J by 4 bases, leaving 6 bases between them. Germline V lookup: CDR1 MNHEY, CDR2 SVGEGT. In nucleotides, the CDR3 is TGTGCCAGCAGTTACTCCTCGGCCACCGGGGAGCTGTTTTTT. This encodes CASSYSSATGELFF.

This clonotype was seen only a few times. The chain combines TRBV20-1 with TRBJ2-7, with 7 positions matching TRBD2. V was clipped by 0 bases and J by 7 bases; unmatched bases: 9. Germline V gives CDR1 DFQATT, CDR2 SNEGSKA (reference sequence). There are 14 residues in the CDR3. CDR3 protein: CSARERASGREQYF. The CDR3 DNA reads as TGCAGTGCTAGAGAAAGGGCTAGCGGTCGGGAGCAGTACTTC.

This clonotype was seen ten or more times. The CDR3 DNA is TGCAGTGCAGCGGGACAAATCGAGACTGAAGCTTTCTTT. This sequence encodes CSAAGQIETEAFF. The chain recombines TRBV20-1 with TRBJ1-1; D may be TRBD1 (6 bases). The V gene lost 6 bases and the J gene lost 5 bases, with 16 bases spanning the gap. From germline, CDR1 is DFQATT and CDR2 SNEGSKA (reference sequence). The CDR3 contains 13 residues.

This clonotype was counted a few times. The V gene is TRBV11-2, the J gene TRBJ2-1; tentative D call: TRBD2 (5 bases). Trimming took off 1 base at V and 2 bases at J, with 12 bases between the two ends. Germline lookup yields CDR1 SGHAT and CDR2 FQNNGV. CDR3 length equals 16 residues. CDR3 protein: CASSLAPPGTYNEQFF. The DNA of the CDR3 is TGTGCCAGCAGCTTAGCCCCTCCGGGGACCTACAATGAGCAGTTCTTC.

V and J are TRBV20-1 and TRBJ2-7; 11 bases fit TRBD2. V gave up 0 bases and J gave up 4 bases; unmatched junction bases: 8. Germline V gives CDR1 DFQATT, CDR2 SNEGSKA (reference sequence). The CDR3 totals 16 residues. The CDR3 loop reads CSARDLSGTSGYEQYF. CDR3 sequence (DNA): TGCAGTGCTAGAGATCTTAGCGGGACTAGCGGTTACGAGCAGTACTTC.

Only a few counts were recorded for this clonotype. This sequence joins TRBV5-6 and TRBJ2-4; TRBD2 might be the D (6 bases). CDR1 SGHDT and CDR2 YYEEEE come from the germline V gene. CDR3 length equals 15 residues. Trimming took off 6 bases at V and 0 bases at J, with 13 bases between the two ends. CDR3 DNA sequence: TGTGCCAGCACCGGGCGGGACCTAGCCAAAAACATTCAGTACTTC. Translation: CASTGRDLAKNIQYF.

This clonotype turned up a few times. J is TRBJ2-1 and V is TRBV7-8, with D maybe TRBD2 (6 bases). The CDR3 loop spans 14 amino acids. V was trimmed by 4 bases and J by 9 bases, leaving 16 bases between them. Germline CDR1 and CDR2: SGHVS and FQNEAQ. CDR3 nucleotide sequence: TGTGCCAGCAGCTCCCAACGACTAGTATTTGAGCAGTTCTTC. Protein: CASSSQRLVFEQFF.